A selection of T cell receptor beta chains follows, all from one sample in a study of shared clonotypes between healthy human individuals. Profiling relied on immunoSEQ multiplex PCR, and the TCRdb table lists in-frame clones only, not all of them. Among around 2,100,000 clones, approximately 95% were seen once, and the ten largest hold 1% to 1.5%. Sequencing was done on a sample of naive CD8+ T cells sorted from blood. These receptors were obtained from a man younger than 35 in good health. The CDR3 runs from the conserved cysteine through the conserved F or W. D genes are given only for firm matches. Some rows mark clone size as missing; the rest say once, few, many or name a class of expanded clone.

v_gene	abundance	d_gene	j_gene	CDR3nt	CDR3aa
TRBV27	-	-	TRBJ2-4	TGTGCCAGCAGTCCCGCCGGGACTCAAAACATTCAGTACTTC	CASSPAGTQNIQYF
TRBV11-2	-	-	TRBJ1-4	TGTGCCAGCAGCCCCCGACAGAATGAAAAACTGTTTTTT	CASSPRQNEKLFF
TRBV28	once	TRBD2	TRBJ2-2	TGTGCCAGCAGTTGGACTAGCGGGGGAGACACCGGGGAGCTGTTTTTT	CASSWTSGGDTGELFF
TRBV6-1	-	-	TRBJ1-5	TGTGCCAGCATGGCAGGGGCCCTCCAGCCCCAGCATTTT	CASMAGALQPQHF
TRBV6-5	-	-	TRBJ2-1	TGTGCCAGCAGTTACGACAGGGAGGACTACAATGAGCAGTTCTTC	CASSYDREDYNEQFF
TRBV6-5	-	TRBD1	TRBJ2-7	TGTGCCAGCAGAGGATGGACAGGAAGCTCCTACGAGCAGTACTTC	CASRGWTGSSYEQYF
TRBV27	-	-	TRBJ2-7	TGTGCCAGCAGTTTCCGGAGGTCCTACGAGCAGTACTTC	CASSFRRSYEQYF
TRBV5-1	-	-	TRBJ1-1	TGCGCCAGCAGCTTGGCCGAAAAGGGGCTCAGTGAAGCTTTCTTT	CASSLAEKGLSEAFF
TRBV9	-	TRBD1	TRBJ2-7	TGTGCCAGCAGCGTCGGGACAGGGATCTACGAGCAGTACTTC	CASSVGTGIYEQYF
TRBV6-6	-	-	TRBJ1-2	TGTGCCAGCAGTTACTTGTCCGGGGGCAGTAACTATGGCTACACCTTC	CASSYLSGGSNYGYTF
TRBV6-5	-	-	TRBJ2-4	TGTGCCAGCATTCAGGGGAACATTCAGTACTTC	CASIQGNIQYF
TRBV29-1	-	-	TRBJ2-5	TGCAGCGTTGCCCCGGGAATGACGGAGACCCAGTACTTC	CSVAPGMTETQYF
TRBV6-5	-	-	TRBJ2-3	TGTGCCAGCAGTTACTCCTTCTCGGATACGCAGTATTTT	CASSYSFSDTQYF
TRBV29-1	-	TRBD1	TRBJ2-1	TGCAGCGTTGTTGGACAGGGTTACAATGAGCAGTTCTTC	CSVVGQGYNEQFF
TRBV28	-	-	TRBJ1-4	TGTGCCAGCAGTTACACAACGGGTGGAAAACTGTTTTTT	CASSYTTGGKLFF
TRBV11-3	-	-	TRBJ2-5	TGTGCCAGCAGCTTAGCGGGCGGAGAGACCCAGTACTTC	CASSLAGGETQYF
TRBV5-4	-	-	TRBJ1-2	TGTGCCAGCAGCCTGGAAAGTAACCTTGATGTTAACTATGGCTACACCTTC	CASSLESNLDVNYGYTF
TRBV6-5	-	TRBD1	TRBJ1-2	TGTGCCAGTAGGGGACAGCTCGGTGAGGGCTACACCTTC	CASRGQLGEGYTF
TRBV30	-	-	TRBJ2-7	TGTGCCTGGAGTCTAGGTGGCTACGAGCAGTACTTC	CAWSLGGYEQYF
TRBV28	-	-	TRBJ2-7	TGTGCCAGCAGTTTGATCGCGGCCTCCTACGAGCAGTACTTC	CASSLIAASYEQYF
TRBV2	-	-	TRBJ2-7	TGTGCCAGCAGTGAAGCGGAGCAGGGATCCTACGAGCAGTACTTC	CASSEAEQGSYEQYF
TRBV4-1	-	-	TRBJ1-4	TGCGCCAGCAGCCAAGAAAGGGGCGCAACTAATGAAAAACTGTTTTTT	CASSQERGATNEKLFF
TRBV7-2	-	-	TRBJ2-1	TGTGCCAGCAGCTTCTGGTCGTCGGAATACAATGAGCAGTTCTTC	CASSFWSSEYNEQFF
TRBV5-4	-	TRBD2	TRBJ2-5	TGTGCCAGCAGAGATGCCTGGGGGGGGACGGAAGAGACCCAGTACTTC	CASRDAWGGTEETQYF
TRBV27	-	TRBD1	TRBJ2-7	TGTGCCAGCAGTTTTCTGGGACAGGGCTACGAGCAGTACTTC	CASSFLGQGYEQYF
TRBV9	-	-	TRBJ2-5	TGTGCCAGCAGTGATACCGGGGGGCCCCAAGAGACCCAGTACTTC	CASSDTGGPQETQYF
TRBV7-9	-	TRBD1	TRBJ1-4	TGTGCCAGCAGCTTAGCTCCAGGGGGGCTTGAAAAACTGTTTTTT	CASSLAPGGLEKLFF
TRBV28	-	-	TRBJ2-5	TGTGCCAGCATCGAATTCGGAACCGCCTGGGAGACCCAGTACTTC	CASIEFGTAWETQYF
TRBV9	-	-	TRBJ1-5	TGTGCCAGCAGCCCTCGAGGCTTTAGCAATCAGCCCCAGCATTTT	CASSPRGFSNQPQHF